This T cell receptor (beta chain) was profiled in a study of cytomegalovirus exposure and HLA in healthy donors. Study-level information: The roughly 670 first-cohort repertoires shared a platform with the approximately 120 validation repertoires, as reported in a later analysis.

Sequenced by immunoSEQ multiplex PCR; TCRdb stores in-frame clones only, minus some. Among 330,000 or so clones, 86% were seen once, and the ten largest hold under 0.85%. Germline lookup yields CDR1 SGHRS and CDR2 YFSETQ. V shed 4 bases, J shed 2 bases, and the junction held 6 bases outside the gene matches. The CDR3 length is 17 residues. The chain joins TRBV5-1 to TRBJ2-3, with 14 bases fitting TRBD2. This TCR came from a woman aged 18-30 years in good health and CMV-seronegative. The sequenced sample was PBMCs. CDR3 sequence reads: CASSQGTSGSFTDTQYF. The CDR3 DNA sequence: TGCGCCAGCAGCCAAGGGACTAGCGGGAGTTTCACAGATACGCAGTATTTT.